The present T cell receptor (beta chain) was sequenced within a study of T-cell reconstitution after alpha-beta-depleted transplantation in children. This CDR3 has 14 residues. Germline V gene lookup returns CDR1 SGHDN and CDR2 FVKESK. V lost 1 base, J lost 2 bases, and 6 bases lay in between. Unique molecular identifiers were used to barcode this TCRbeta library. TCRdb independently ran MiXCR on the PCR reads; one entry per CDR3 protein. The table includes approximately 640,000 distinct CDR3 sequences, approximately 16% detected once. Sequenced material: PBMCs from the stem cell graft donor, taken from the stem cell graft. The origin of this receptor is a human donor who donated a stem cell graft to a child with acute myeloid leukemia. The chain carries TRBV14 and TRBJ2-1; D gene ambiguous. The CDR3 DNA reads as TGTGCCAGCAGCCAAGGCACACCCTACAATGAGCAGTTCTTC. This encodes CASSQGTPYNEQFF.